This T cell receptor beta chain came from a study of blood T cell repertoires in COVID-19. Study details: The United States, Italy and Spain were the sources of the acute and convalescent COVID-19 samples.

The assay was immunoSEQ multiplex PCR, and TCRdb's table has in-frame clones only and misses some. Here the sample spans approximately 72,000 clones, 75% to 90% being singletons. CDR3 length: 12 amino acids. Germline V gene lookup returns CDR1 ENHRY and CDR2 SYGVKD. The V and J ends lost 10 bases and 13 bases, in that order; junction bases with no gene match: 10. The chain links TRBV10-3 to TRBJ1-1; 12 bases map to TRBD1. The sequenced material came from peripheral blood. This TCR came from an elderly woman with active or convalescent COVID-19. In nucleotides, the CDR3 is TGTGCCACAACAGGGACAGGGGGCGACGTTTTCTTT. Encoded protein: CATTGTGGDVFF.